Listed here are 21 T cell receptor beta chains from one sample, sequenced in a study of blood T cell repertoires in COVID-19. The protocol was immunoSEQ multiplex PCR, while the TCRdb copy is restricted to in-frame clones and leaves out a portion. Here the sample spans approximately 530,000 clones, approximately 91% being singletons. What was sequenced was peripheral blood. These receptors came from a woman between 50 and 59 years old with COVID-19, enrolled during active disease.

The V and J genes are TRBV20-1 and TRBJ2-1; TRBD2 matches 7 bases. J gave up 5 bases and V 3 bases, and 10 bases lay outside the gene matches. Germline loops: CDR1 DFQATT, CDR2 SNEGSKA (reference sequence). This CDR3 is 15 amino acids long. CDR3 DNA sequence: TGCAGTGCTAGTTTGGCTAGCGGTATAGACAATGAGCAGTTCTTC. This gives the protein CSASLASGIDNEQFF.

This chain connects TRBV30 to TRBJ1-2; no clear D gene. Trimming took off 0 bases at V and 8 bases at J, with 13 bases between the two ends. Germline-derived CDR1 and CDR2 are GTSNPN and SVGIG (reference sequence). The CDR3 runs to 13 residues. For the CDR3, the DNA is TGTGCCTGGAGTGTACGGGTAGGAGAGGGCTACACCTTC. Translating it yields CAWSVRVGEGYTF.

This clone has just one count. The chain carries TRBV9 and TRBJ2-1; D remains unclear. V shed 0 bases and J shed 6 bases, with 10 bases lying between them. The V gene's germline CDR1 is SGDLS and CDR2 YYNGEE. The CDR3 covers 14 residues. For the CDR3, the DNA is TGTGCCAGCAGCGTAGCCGACTTCTCCAATGAGCAGTTCTTC. Its translation is CASSVADFSNEQFF.

This clone appeared a few times. J is TRBJ2-1 and V is TRBV7-3; D gene ambiguous. Germline V lookup: CDR1 SGHTA, CDR2 FQGTGA. This CDR3 has 14 residues. Trimming cost V 1 base and J 4 bases, with 8 bases left between them. CDR3 amino acids: CASSLSGRYNEQFF. The CDR3 region has the DNA TGTGCCAGCAGCTTAAGTGGCCGTTACAATGAGCAGTTCTTC.

The J gene is TRBJ1-1, the V gene TRBV5-1; 7 bases fit TRBD1. This CDR3 contains 13 residues. The V segment lost 3 bases and the J segment 4 bases; nucleotides outside the gene matches: 3. From germline, CDR1 is SGHRS and CDR2 YFSETQ. The CDR3 DNA follows: TGCGCCAGCAGCTCGGACAGGACCACTGAAGCTTTCTTT. Amino acids: CASSSDRTTEAFF.

This rearrangement joins TRBV19 to TRBJ2-3, with a weak D call TRBD2 (6 bases). The CDR3 loop spans 13 amino acids. V shed 8 bases and J shed 3 bases, with 12 bases lying between them. Germline assignment: CDR1 LNHDA and CDR2 SQIVND (reference sequence). CDR3 amino acids: CASRGISTDTQYF. CDR3 nucleotides: TGTGCCAGTCGGGGGATCTCAACAGATACGCAGTATTTT.

The chain has TRBV5-6 and TRBJ1-5; no clear D gene. The CDR3 contains 13 residues. Trimming left V 4 bases short and J 4 bases short, with 9 bases between. CDR1 SGHDT and CDR2 YYEEEE come from the germline V gene. DNA of the CDR3: TGTGCCAGCAGCCCAGCGGGAAATCAGCCCCAGCATTTT. Translating it yields CASSPAGNQPQHF. The full variable domain, with the rest looked up from reference TRBV5-6 and TRBJ1-5, is DAGVTQSPTHLIKTRGQQVTLRCSPKSGHDTVSWYQQALGQGPQFIFQYYEEEERQRGNFPDRFSGHQFPNYSSELNVNALLLGDSALYLCASSPAGNQPQHFGDGTRLSIL.

This chain joins TRBV30 and TRBJ2-7; 7 bases map to TRBD1. CDR3 size: 14 residues. In germline, CDR1 is GTSNPN, CDR2 SVGIG (reference sequence). V trimming: 8 bases; J trimming: 2 bases; junction bases outside the gene matches: 12. CDR3 sequence reads: CAAQTGFSPYEQYF. The CDR3 DNA reads TGTGCCGCACAGACAGGGTTTAGCCCCTACGAGCAGTACTTC.

The sample holds a few counts of this clone. The gene calls are TRBV5-1 and TRBJ2-7; the D gene is possibly TRBD1 (5 bases). Germline assignment: CDR1 SGHRS and CDR2 YFSETQ. Between the trimmed V and J ends, which lost 0 bases and 2 bases, there was a span of 6 bases. The CDR3 covers 13 residues. CDR3 sequence reads: CASSLGTTYEQYF. The CDR3 DNA follows: TGCGCCAGCAGCTTGGGGACAACCTACGAGCAGTACTTC.

The rearrangement links TRBV6-5 to TRBJ1-1; 10 bases fit TRBD1. The CDR3 covers 14 residues. CDR1 and CDR2 from the germline V gene are MNHEY and SVGAGI. The ends lost 7 bases at V and 4 bases at J; junction bases unmatched: 6. Written as DNA, the CDR3 is TGTGCCAGCACTATCGGACAGGGGGGCACTGAAGCTTTCTTT. Translated: CASTIGQGGTEAFF.

The chain recombines TRBV11-2 with TRBJ2-7, with D possibly being TRBD2 (5 bases). The V gene's germline CDR1 is SGHAT and CDR2 FQNNGV. The CDR3 sequence is 13 residues long. Trimming shortened V by 8 bases and J by 5 bases, and 16 bases separated the two germline ends. The CDR3 region is CASRPGLGDEQYF. Here the CDR3 DNA reads TGTGCCAGCCGTCCGGGCCTCGGGGACGAGCAGTACTTC.

The V and J genes are TRBV2 and TRBJ2-7, with 13 bases that match TRBD2. The junction had 9 bases not matched to a gene; V was cut back by 4 bases and J by 3 bases. The CDR3 totals 17 residues. Germline lookup yields CDR1 SNHLY and CDR2 FYNNEI. CDR3 amino acids: CASSGPGLAGVLYEQYF. Written as DNA, the CDR3 is TGTGCCAGCAGTGGACCCGGACTAGCGGGGGTTCTCTACGAGCAGTACTTC.

The sample holds many counts of this clone. The chain recombines TRBV2 with TRBJ1-1; 7 positions agree with TRBD1. With V trimmed by 3 bases and J by 9 bases, 10 bases remained unmatched. Germline CDR1 SNHLY, CDR2 FYNNEI. The CDR3 runs 14 residues. The CDR3 DNA reads TGTGCCAGCAGTGACGTCCAACGACAGGGAAAAGCTTTCTTT. Encoded protein: CASSDVQRQGKAFF.

Only a few counts were recorded for this clone. The chain is built from TRBV5-1 and TRBJ2-3; 10 nucleotides match TRBD2. Germline loops: CDR1 SGHRS, CDR2 YFSETQ. With 0 bases clipped from V and 2 bases from J, the junction kept 3 bases outside the gene matches. The CDR3 consists of 16 residues. The CDR3 region is CASSLGSGGPTDTQYF. In nucleotides, the CDR3 is TGCGCCAGCAGCTTGGGTAGCGGGGGGCCCACAGATACGCAGTATTTT.

The chain recombines TRBV30 with TRBJ2-7; D is possibly TRBD2 (5 bases). The germline gives CDR1 GTSNPN, CDR2 SVGIG (reference sequence). Trimming pared 0 bases from V and 2 bases from J, leaving 11 bases between. There are 14 residues in the CDR3. The CDR3 loop is CAWSVRRKTYEQYF. The CDR3 DNA sequence: TGTGCCTGGAGTGTACGGAGGAAAACCTACGAGCAGTACTTC.

The rearrangement uses TRBV6-5 and TRBJ2-3; tentatively, D is TRBD2 (5 bases). The CDR3 has 14 residues. CDR1 is MNHEY, CDR2 SVGAGI, per germline. V shed 6 bases and J shed 4 bases, with 14 bases lying between them. CDR3 sequence (DNA): TGTGCCAGCAGATGGCAGACGCGGGCAGATACGCAGTATTTT. It codes for CASRWQTRADTQYF.

For this clone: Within the sample, other DNA sequences also encode this same CDR3. The chain combines TRBV27 with TRBJ2-1; the D gene is possibly TRBD1 (5 bases). Germline V gene lookup returns CDR1 MNHEY and CDR2 SMNVEV (reference sequence). Deletions cut 2 bases from V and 2 bases from J, with 10 bases between. The CDR3 has 15 residues. This CDR3 is CASSLGQGTYNEQFF. CDR3 coding DNA: TGTGCCAGCAGTTTAGGTCAGGGAACCTACAATGAGCAGTTCTTC.

The chain couples TRBV7-3 to TRBJ2-2; possibly TRBD2 for D (6 bases). From germline, CDR1 is SGHTA and CDR2 FQGTGA. The CDR3 is made up of 16 amino acids. V was cut by 1 base and J by 3 bases, with 12 bases left in between. The CDR3 sequence: CASSLNGGWDTGELFF. In nucleotides, the CDR3 is TGTGCCAGCAGCTTAAACGGAGGGTGGGACACCGGGGAGCTGTTTTTT.

This clone was observed a handful of times. The chain couples TRBV19 to TRBJ2-6; maybe TRBD1 (6 bases). The ends were cut back, 3 bases at V and 2 bases at J, with 14 bases in the middle. Germline CDR1 LNHDA, CDR2 SQIVND (reference sequence). The CDR3 consists of 17 residues. As DNA, the CDR3 is TGTGCCAGTAGTATGGTAAAGGGGGAGACTGGGGCCAACGTCCTGACTTTC. Its translation is CASSMVKGETGANVLTF.

V is TRBV24-1 and J is TRBJ2-3; a possible D gene is TRBD2 (7 bases). CDR1 and CDR2 (germline): KGHDR, SFDVKD. The CDR3 has 16 residues. Trimming stripped 3 bases from V and 6 bases from J, with 18 bases between. CDR3 loop: CATSDQRGGLRDTQYF. CDR3 coding DNA: TGTGCCACCAGTGATCAGAGGGGGGGTCTTAGGGATACGCAGTATTTT.

The J gene is TRBJ2-5, the V gene TRBV5-4; 7 nucleotides line up with TRBD2. CDR3 length: 14 amino acids. Germline CDR1 reads SGHNT; CDR2 reads YYREEE (reference sequence). V lost 3 bases, J lost 1 base, and 3 bases stayed unmatched. Written as DNA, the CDR3 is TGTGCCAGCAGCTCCGGGGGGTTCCAAGAGACCCAGTACTTC. Protein product: CASSSGGFQETQYF.